The 5 T cell receptor beta chains below come from one sample, sequenced in a study of OX40 agonist ivuxolimab in advanced cancers. This table comes from immunoSEQ multiplex PCR, and its TCRdb copy is limited to in-frame clones, with some not included. The sample carries 55,000 to 70,000 clones, around 85% recorded once. The sequencing here drew on CD4+ or CD8+ T cells sorted from blood, taken in a trial of the OX40 agonist ivuxolimab. Receptor source: an adult with an advanced solid tumor such as melanoma, head and neck, liver or kidney cancer.

The rearrangement joins TRBV28 to TRBJ2-3; D is unclear. Germline CDR1 and CDR2: MDHEN and SYDVKM. The CDR3 is 14 amino acids. V lost 0 bases to trimming and J lost 0 bases, with 4 bases between them. CDR3 amino acids: CASSLWRSTDTQYF. In DNA form, the CDR3 reads TGTGCCAGCAGTTTATGGAGAAGCACAGATACGCAGTATTTT. The variable domain in full, with the rest retrieved from reference TRBV28 and TRBJ2-3, is DVKVTQSSRYLVKRTGEKVFLECVQDMDHENMFWYRQDPGLGLRLIYFSYDVKMKEKGDIPEGYSVSREKKERFSLILESASTNQTSMYLCASSLWRSTDTQYFGPGTRLTVL.

This chain connects TRBV28 to TRBJ1-6; D may be TRBD1 (5 bases). Germline V CDR1 and CDR2: MDHEN, SYDVKM. This CDR3 is built from 15 residues. V dropped 6 bases and J dropped 3 bases, with 12 bases sitting between them. In DNA form, the CDR3 reads TGTGCCAGCAGATCGGGGGGGAGCTATAATTCACCCCTCCACTTT. Its protein product is CASRSGGSYNSPLHF.

This sequence joins TRBV2 and TRBJ2-1, with TRBD2 matching 8 bases. Germline V CDR1 and CDR2: SNHLY, FYNNEI. The CDR3 loop spans 14 amino acids. V dropped 7 bases and J dropped 7; count of bases not matched to a gene: 9. The CDR3 DNA reads TGTGCCAGCACCTGGGGGTCGGGGGGGAATGAGCAGTTCTTC. Amino acids: CASTWGSGGNEQFF.

The chain links TRBV19 to TRBJ2-3, with 7 bases that match TRBD2. V was clipped by 5 bases and J by 2 bases; unmatched bases: 13. Germline V gives CDR1 LNHDA, CDR2 SQIVND (reference sequence). The CDR3 is 17 amino acids. The CDR3 DNA is TGTGCCAGTAGTGCCACGTCCTTGGGACTACTCACAGATACGCAGTATTTT. It is translated as CASSATSLGLLTDTQYF.

V and J are TRBV5-1 and TRBJ2-2, with D perhaps TRBD2 (6 bases). The CDR3 length is 16 residues. V lost 3 bases to trimming and J lost 0 bases, with 12 bases between them. Looked up from germline, CDR1 is SGHRS and CDR2 is YFSETQ. The CDR3 DNA reads TGCGCCAGCAGCTCGCGGGGACGTACGAACACCGGGGAGCTGTTTTTT. Translated, it gives CASSSRGRTNTGELFF.